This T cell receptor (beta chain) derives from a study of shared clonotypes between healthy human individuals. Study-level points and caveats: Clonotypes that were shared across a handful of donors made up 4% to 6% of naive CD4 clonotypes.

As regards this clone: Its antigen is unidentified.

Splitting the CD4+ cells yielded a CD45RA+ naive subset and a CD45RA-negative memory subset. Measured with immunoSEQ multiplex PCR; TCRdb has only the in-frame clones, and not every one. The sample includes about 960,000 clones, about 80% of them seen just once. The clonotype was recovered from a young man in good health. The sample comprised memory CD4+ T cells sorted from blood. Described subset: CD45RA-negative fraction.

For the CDR3, the DNA is TGCAGCGTTGAGGGGCTGGCGGGGGCGACAGATACGCAGTATTTT. It is translated as CSVEGLAGATDTQYF. J is TRBJ2-3 and V is TRBV29-1, with D perhaps matching TRBD2 (7 bases). The CDR3 loop spans 15 amino acids. The germline V gene encodes CDR1 SQVTM and CDR2 ANQGSEA. The ends were cut back, 3 bases at V and 3 bases at J, with 16 bases in the middle.